This TCR beta chain was sequenced in a study of shared clonotypes between healthy human individuals. Donors were healthy HIV-negative adults without recent acute infections or vaccinations. Across several immunoSEQ plates, the genomic DNA of each subset was split evenly. Sorted-subset replicate PCR reactions contained 150 to 200 ng DNA, corresponding to approximately 30,000 T cell genomes. Libraries were prepared by immunoSEQ multiplex PCR; TCRdb keeps only in-frame clonotypes and omits some of them. The repertoire holds approximately 1.5 million clones, with roughly 98% as singletons. This CDR3 spans 15 amino acids. CDR1 and CDR2 from the germline V gene are SGHDT and YYEEEE. V was clipped by 4 bases and J by 6 bases, with 16 bases between them.

This clonotype originated in a man younger than 40 in good health. Sequenced sample: naive CD4+ T cells sorted from blood. Subset: CD45RA+ positively selected. V gene TRBV5-6 combines with J gene TRBJ2-2, with D unresolved. The CDR3 loop is CASSQLLAWAGELFF. CDR3 DNA sequence: TGTGCCAGCAGCCAACTGCTGGCGTGGGCCGGGGAGCTGTTTTTT.